What follows is one TCR beta chain and its context. The PCR had 60 Vbeta and 13 Jbeta primers. Assay used: immunoSEQ multiplex PCR; TCRdb lists only in-frame clones, some missing. The sample lists about 140,000 clones, under 70% occurring once. These data come from a study of cytomegalovirus exposure and HLA in healthy donors. For the study at large: The 100 million to 120 million unique TCR beta sequences, from roughly 170 million T cells, were found by an earlier analysis.

Trimming took 4 bases from V and 4 from J; bases not matched to a gene: 9. The CDR3 is 17 residues long. Germline CDR1 reads SGDLS; CDR2 reads YYNGEE. The chain links TRBV9 to TRBJ2-2, with TRBD2 matching 11 bases. This clonotype originated in a woman aged 55-70 years in good health and CMV-seronegative. The sequenced sample was PBMCs. DNA of the CDR3: TGTGCCAGCAGCCAACAACCGGGACTAGCGGTCACCGGGGAGCTGTTTTTT. It specifies CASSQQPGLAVTGELFF.